One and the same sample provided the 9 T cell receptor beta chains below, sequenced in a study of human T cells and chemical hapten exposure. MiXCR, applied by TCRdb to the RACE reads, yields one record per CDR3 protein. Among 250,000 to 300,000 distinct CDR3 sequences, 7.5% to 9% were seen once, and the ten largest hold more than 0.95%. As to time point: pre-sensitization, week 0. Specified treatment: therapeutic diphenylcyclopropenone sensitization with weekly scalp DPC. Sequences were derived from whole blood, sampled in connection with sensitization to the hapten diphenylcyclopropenone (DPC). The receptors shown here come from a man aged 18 to 30 with alopecia areata. Some clones in this sample may be carry-over from other donors' samples.

In its sample, this clonotype was seen many times. The chain carries TRBV10-3 and TRBJ2-3; TRBD2 matches at 8 bases. CDR3 length: 14 residues. V shed 6 bases, J shed 5 bases, and the junction held 7 bases outside the gene matches. Germline CDR1 and CDR2: ENHRY and SYGVKD. The CDR3 DNA follows: TGTGCCATCAGGCCGGGACTAGAGGTAGATACGCAGTATTTT. Translation: CAIRPGLEVDTQYF.

This clonotype was counted a few times. The chain recombines TRBV21-1 with TRBJ1-4. TRBV21-1 is recorded as a pseudogene. The CDR3 sequence is 15 residues long. The CDR3 here is CASSRAGQTNEKLFF. DNA of the CDR3: TGTGCCAGCAGCAGAGCGGGGCAGACTAATGAAAAACTGTTTTTT.

This clonotype has just a few counts. V is TRBV27 and J is TRBJ2-1; possibly TRBD1 for D (6 bases). Between the trimmed V and J ends, which lost 7 bases and 5 bases, there was a span of 18 bases. The germline V gene encodes CDR1 MNHEY and CDR2 SMNVEV (reference sequence). This CDR3 has 15 residues. The CDR3 DNA follows: TGTGCCAGCATCAAGACAGGCCGTAGGGACAATGAGCAGTTCTTC. Translating it yields CASIKTGRRDNEQFF.

This clonotype was found many times. The V gene is TRBV6-6, the J gene TRBJ1-5; weak D call: TRBD1 (5 bases). Trimming took 2 bases from V and 6 from J, leaving 20 bases between them. Per the germline V gene, CDR1 is MNHNY and CDR2 is SVGAGI (reference sequence). The CDR3 has 17 amino acids. The CDR3 loop is CASSYGAGREISQPQHF. The CDR3 region has the DNA TGTGCCAGCAGTTACGGGGCAGGGAGAGAAATAAGTCAGCCCCAGCATTTT.

This clonotype turned up a few times. The chain has TRBV12-3 or TRBV12-4 and TRBJ2-3; possible D gene TRBD1, 5 bases. CDR3 size: 15 residues. Trimming left V 3 bases short and J 4 bases short, with 14 bases between. CDR3 coding DNA: TGTGCCAGCAGTTTTAGTAGGGGCGGACCAGATACGCAGTATTTT. This gives the protein CASSFSRGGPDTQYF.

This clonotype has only a few counts. The V and J genes are TRBV7-9 and TRBJ1-6, with D maybe TRBD1 (5 bases). This CDR3 region has 14 residues. Trimming pared 3 bases from V and 9 bases from J, leaving 12 bases between. Germline CDR1 and CDR2: SEHNR and FQNEAQ (reference sequence). CDR3 loop: CASSFRDGRSPLHF. The CDR3 DNA follows: TGTGCCAGCAGCTTCCGGGACGGCCGTTCACCCCTCCACTTT. The full variable domain, its missing parts supplied by reference TRBV7-9 and TRBJ1-6, is DTGVSQNPRHKITKRGQNVTFRCDPISEHNRLYWYRQTLGQGPEFLTYFQNEAQLEKSRLLSDRFSAERPKGSFSTLEIQRTEQGDSAMYLCASSFRDGRSPLHFGNGTRLTVT.

This clonotype was recorded a few times. The chain's CDR3 is CASGHRTSSYNEQFF. The CDR3 DNA follows: TGCGCCAGCGGTCATCGGACAAGCTCCTACAATGAGCAGTTCTTC. The rearrangement links TRBV5-1 to TRBJ2-1; possible D gene TRBD1, 5 bases. Germline loops: CDR1 SGHRS, CDR2 YFSETQ. The ends were cut back, 7 bases at V and 0 bases at J, with 14 bases in the middle. There are 15 residues in the CDR3.

Ten or more counts support this clonotype. The chain is built from TRBV29-1 and TRBJ1-1; 9 bases agree with TRBD1. CDR1 SQVTM and CDR2 ANQGSEA come from the germline V gene. This CDR3 region has 13 residues. V trimming: 6 bases; J trimming: 5 bases; junction bases outside the gene matches: 7. DNA of the CDR3: TGCAGCGTCGACAAGGGACAGGGTACTGAAGCTTTCTTT. Its protein product is CSVDKGQGTEAFF.

The sample holds a few counts of this clonotype. The chain links TRBV3-1 to TRBJ1-1, with 7 nucleotides matching TRBD1. This CDR3 has 13 residues. Germline V gene sequence: CDR1 LGHDT, CDR2 YNNKEL (reference sequence). J lost 13 bases, V lost 2 bases, and 10 bases had no gene match. The CDR3 nucleotides are TGTGCCAGCAGCCAACCGGGACAGAGATCGGGTTTCTTT. Its translation: CASSQPGQRSGFF.